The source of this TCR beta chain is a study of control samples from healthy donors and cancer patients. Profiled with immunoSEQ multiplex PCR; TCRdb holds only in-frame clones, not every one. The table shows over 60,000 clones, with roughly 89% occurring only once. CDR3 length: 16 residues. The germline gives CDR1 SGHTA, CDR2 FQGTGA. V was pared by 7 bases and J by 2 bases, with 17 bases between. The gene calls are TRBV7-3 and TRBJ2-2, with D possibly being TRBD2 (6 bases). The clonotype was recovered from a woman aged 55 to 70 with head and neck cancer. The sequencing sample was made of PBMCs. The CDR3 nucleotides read TGTGCCAGCAAGAGCGAACCGGGACTCAACACCGGGGAGCTGTTTTTT. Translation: CASKSEPGLNTGELFF.